The 2 T cell receptor beta chains listed next were all sequenced from one sample in a study of shared clonotypes between healthy human individuals (dated by TCRdb to 2020 to 2022). The receptor library was made with the immunoSEQ multiplex PCR assay. The immuneACCESS repertoire file appears here via TCRdb, limited to in-frame rearrangements. These files lack a portion of the clones; in checked studies, under half of the deficit traces to unresolved V genes, and the cause of the others is not known. Present in this sample are over a million clones, 98% of which were seen just once. The ten largest clones add up to over 0.3% of the sample. Source material: naive CD4+ T cells sorted from blood. The meaning of the sample's cell subset or site label: CD45RA+ positively selected. These receptor sequences come from a man younger than 45 in good health.

V and J are TRBV5-8 and TRBJ1-3; a weak D match, TRBD1 (5 bases). With 4 bases removed from V and 8 bases from J, the gap between germline ends came to 19 bases. The germline V gene encodes CDR1 SGHTS and CDR2 YDEGEE. This CDR3 comprises 15 residues. The CDR3 region is CASSPQRGTGDTIYF. Written as DNA, the CDR3 is TGTGCCAGCAGCCCCCAACGAGGCACAGGCGACACCATATATTTT.

CDR3 residues: CASSRGQGIETQYF. CDR3 nucleotide sequence: TGCGCCAGCAGCCGGGGACAGGGGATAGAGACCCAGTACTTC. The chain uses TRBV5-1 and TRBJ2-5; TRBD1 matches 10 bases. Germline CDR1 and CDR2: SGHRS and YFSETQ. Germline trimming cut 4 bases from V and 4 bases from J; bases unmatched to any gene: 4. This CDR3 contains 14 residues. Filled out from reference TRBV5-1 and TRBJ2-5, the complete variable domain reads KAGVTQTPRYLIKTRGQQVTLSCSPISGHRSVSWYQQTPGQGLQFLFEYFSETQRNKGNFPGRFSGRQFSNSRSEMNVSTLELGDSALYLCASSRGQGIETQYFGPGTRLLVL.